The TCR beta chain described here comes from a study of T cells in Graves' hyperthyroidism and ophthalmopathy. V lost 3 bases to trimming and J lost 12 bases; unmatched junction nucleotides: 13. CDR1 and CDR2 (germline): KGHDR, SFDVKD. The CDR3 contains 15 residues. Regions amplified from RNA transcripts were the TCR beta CDR3 regions. The HTBI primer set drove a first-round RT-PCR of the TCR CDR3. TCRdb redid the calling of the multiplex PCR reads with MiXCR, one entry per CDR3 protein. The sample includes hundreds of thousands of distinct CDR3 sequences, about 25% of them seen just once. The sequencing input was blood. The clonotype comes from a woman aged 35 to 49 with Graves' ophthalmopathy. The gene calls are TRBV24-1 and TRBJ2-1, with 7 bases matching TRBD2. The CDR3 is CATSDLISGRIRQFF. CDR3 nucleotide sequence: TGTGCCACCAGTGATCTCATCTCCGGGAGGATTAGGCAGTTCTTC.